Listed here is a single TCR beta chain. Germline-derived CDR1 and CDR2 are SEHNR and FQNEAQ (reference sequence). Unmatched junction bases numbered 2, after V lost 1 base and J lost 8 bases. This CDR3 region has 14 residues. The sample is drawn from a study of blood T cell repertoires in COVID-19. Across the whole study: From T cells, B-cell-depleted T cells, or PBMCs came the material, which was cDNA or gDNA.

Generated by immunoSEQ multiplex PCR, the TCRdb table keeps only in-frame clones and is missing some. This table has some 390,000 clones, around 84% appearing once. This TCR was recovered from a human donor in a cohort sampled during active COVID-19. Sequencing input: peripheral blood. V is TRBV7-9 and J is TRBJ1-4; 9 nucleotides align to TRBD1. CDR3 bases: TGTGCCAGCAGCTTAGGGACAGGGGAAGAAAAACTGTTTTTT. It yields the protein CASSLGTGEEKLFF. Looking up the rest from reference TRBV7-9 and TRBJ1-4 gives the full variable domain: DTGVSQNPRHKITKRGQNVTFRCDPISEHNRLYWYRQTLGQGPEFLTYFQNEAQLEKSRLLSDRFSAERPKGSFSTLEIQRTEQGDSAMYLCASSLGTGEEKLFFGSGTQLSVL.